This TCR beta chain was recorded in a study of early T cells in non-severe SARS-CoV-2 infection (dated by TCRdb to the early 2020s). Study-level background: TCR sequencing used bulk RNA from unsorted whole blood, so alpha and beta chains could not be paired.

Overall study results and their limits: VDJdb matching was skewed toward anti-spike CD8 responses, so virus-specific expansions were likely underestimated and private and CD4 specificities were missed.

Set within a cohort of healthcare workers in London, UK, this nested case-control study involved weekly PCR testing of nasopharyngeal swabs along with blood sampling. Healthcare workers were enrolled in the week of the UK lockdown, from 23 to 31 March 2020, and were followed every week for up to about 16 weeks. Including the terminal cysteine and phenylalanine, the CDR3 comprises 14 residues. The read is trimmed to its CDR3 DNA, 42 bases read in frame from base 1. V is pared back by 0 bases and J by 7 bases, with 11 bases lying between the germline termini. CDR1 and CDR2 were assigned from the germline V gene as SGHRS and YFSETQ. Receptors were amplified or captured by 5' RACE. For sequencing, a NextSeq 500 was employed. In the TCR library protocol, unique molecular identifiers were attached to individual cDNA molecules to correct for PCR bias and sequencing error. TCR alpha and beta chains were both sequenced, and the abundances of alpha and beta sequences in each sample were closely correlated with each other. From the authors' description of their analysis: V gene, J gene and CDR3 annotation of TCR sequences was performed with Decombinator V4. TCRs were defined as expanded if a significant change between any two time points was detected under a Poisson model with p below 0.0001. TCR abundances were normalised to the total number of TCRs sequenced per sample and were expressed as counts per million. MAIT TCRs were defined by TRAV1-2 paired with TRAJ12, TRAJ20 or TRAJ33, and iNKT TCRs by TRAV10 paired with TRAJ18. VDJdb, accessed 1 November 2021, was searched for CMV, EBV and SARS-CoV-2 annotated TCRs, with TCRs annotated for multiple antigens excluded. TCRdb applied fastp at Q25 and MiXCR to the public reads, then kept only in-frame beta chains. Here each entry gathers all rows of one CDR3 protein and keeps the most common genes and DNA. It is TCRdb's table, rather than the study itself, that gives the V and J calls and clone size. In this sample the table shows roughly 110,000 distinct CDR3 sequences, approximately 10% of which occur a single time. Roughly 7.1% of the sample is held by the ten biggest clonotypes.

To note about this clonotype: This receptor's antigen is unknown. Base qualities were left out, and no much larger clone turns up one base away.

The chain couples TRBV5-1 to TRBJ2-1; no D gene is confidently identified. The TCR originated in an adult who was a healthcare worker with PCR-confirmed SARS-CoV-2 infection or an uninfected control (not recorded which). Material: whole blood. This receptor has the CDR3 CASSLEGTANEQFF. The DNA sequence reads TGCGCCAGCAGCTTGGAGGGTACAGCTAATGAGCAGTTCTTC. With the portions outside the CDR3 filled from the reference TRBV5-1 and TRBJ2-1 genes, the complete variable region becomes KAGVTQTPRYLIKTRGQQVTLSCSPISGHRSVSWYQQTPGQGLQFLFEYFSETQRNKGNFPGRFSGRQFSNSRSEMNVSTLELGDSALYLCASSLEGTANEQFFGPGTRLTVL.